Listed below are T cell receptor beta chains from one sample, sequenced in a study of T cells in Graves' hyperthyroidism and ophthalmopathy. Using its own MiXCR run on the multiplex PCR reads, TCRdb lists one record per CDR3 protein. The sample consists of roughly 700,000 distinct CDR3 sequences, 15% to 20% of them appearing once. The sample taken for sequencing was blood. Receptor source: a man over 45 with Graves' hyperthyroidism. Each CDR3 is given with its conserved first and last residue. A D gene is named only where the DNA matches it firmly. Clone size appears in some rows only: once, few, many, or a class for an expanded clone.

D gene	clone size	V gene	J gene	CDR3 length	CDR3 DNA	CDR3 protein
.	many	TRBV5-1	TRBJ2-7	15	TGCGCCAGCAGCTTGGAATTGACAGCAGCCTACGAGCAGTACTTC	CASSLELTAAYEQYF
.	.	TRBV15	TRBJ1-6	15	TGTGCCACCAGCAGGGACCCCGGGGGTAATTCACCCCTCCACTTT	CATSRDPGGNSPLHF
TRBD1	many	TRBV27	TRBJ1-2	15	TGTGCCAGCACCTTGCGGCAGGGGGCAGACCGTGGCTACACCTTC	CASTLRQGADRGYTF
.	many	TRBV27	TRBJ2-3	13	TGTGCCAGCAGTTTAATCGGCACAGATACGCAGTATTTT	CASSLIGTDTQYF
.	.	TRBV19	TRBJ2-3	16	TGTGCCAGTAGCCAGGGCCCAGGCACACACACAGATACGCAGTATTTT	CASSQGPGTHTDTQYF
.	few	TRBV29-1	TRBJ2-2	13	TGCAGCGTTAACTTAGCGAACACCGGGGAGCTGTTTTTT	CSVNLANTGELFF
.	many	TRBV12-3/TRBV12-4	TRBJ2-1	14	TGTGCCAGCACCCTTGGCGGGGACTACAATGAGCAGTTCTTC	CASTLGGDYNEQFF
TRBD1	many	TRBV28	TRBJ1-1	16	TGTGCCAGCAGTTCCCTCCGGGACAGGGGGTATAGTGAAGCTTTCTTT	CASSSLRDRGYSEAFF
.	many	TRBV12-3/TRBV12-4	TRBJ1-5	18	TGTGCCAGCAGTTTGTATTTCCCCGCACAGGATAGCAATCAGCCCCAGCATTTT	CASSLYFPAQDSNQPQHF
.	.	TRBV15	TRBJ2-3	15	TGTGCCACCAGCGAGGAGGACTGGAACACAGATACGCAGTATTTT	CATSEEDWNTDTQYF
TRBD1	many	TRBV28	TRBJ1-1	14	TGTGTCAGCAGTTTGACAGGGGCGAACACTGAAGCTTTCTTT	CVSSLTGANTEAFF
.	few	TRBV29-1	TRBJ2-1	15	TGCAGCGCAACAGGGAAGGCAGGAGCTTACAATGAGCAGTTCTTC	CSATGKAGAYNEQFF
.	.	TRBV3-1	TRBJ2-7	14	TGTGCCAGCAGCCAACAGGGAGCGGGCCGCGAGCAGTACTTC	CASSQQGAGREQYF
.	few	TRBV12-5	TRBJ2-7	20	TGTGCTAGTGGTCTATTGAGGGCCCCGCGGTGGGGGCATAGCTCCTACGAGCAGTACTTC	CASGLLRAPRWGHSSYEQYF
.	.	TRBV7-2	TRBJ2-1	16	TGTGCCAGCAAAAAAGAGTCGGGCCAACTGTACAATGAGCAGTTCTTC	CASKKESGQLYNEQFF
TRBD1	many	TRBV20-1	TRBJ2-7	13	TGCAGTGCTCCGACGACAGGGTACTACGAGCAGTACTTC	CSAPTTGYYEQYF
TRBD1	.	TRBV28	TRBJ2-7	17	TGTGCCAGCAGTCTGGCCGGGACAGGGTCCCCCTCGGGCGAGCAGTACTTC	CASSLAGTGSPSGEQYF
.	many	TRBV28	TRBJ2-4	17	TGTGCCAGCAGTTTCCTGGCGGGGAATAACGCCAAAAACATTCAGTACTTC	CASSFLAGNNAKNIQYF
TRBD1	.	TRBV7-9	TRBJ2-7	15	TGTGCCAGCAGCTTAGGGGGGACAGGGGTAATCGAGCAGTACTTC	CASSLGGTGVIEQYF
.	many	TRBV6-2/TRBV6-3	TRBJ1-2	14	TGTGCCAGCAGGACAGGAACTGTTAACTATGGCTACACCTTC	CASRTGTVNYGYTF
TRBD2	.	TRBV6-2/TRBV6-3	TRBJ2-5	13	TGTGCCAGCAGACGGACTAGTTCCGAGACCCAGTACTTC	CASRRTSSETQYF
TRBD1	many	TRBV6-9	TRBJ2-7	16	TGTGCCAGCAGTTATTCGCAGGGGGCATTTAGCCACGAGCAGTACTTC	CASSYSQGAFSHEQYF
.	many	TRBV7-9	TRBJ2-7	15	TGTGCCAGCAGCCGGACAGACTTTAGCTCCTACGAGCAGTACTTC	CASSRTDFSSYEQYF
TRBD1	.	TRBV10-3	TRBJ1-5	13	TGTGCCATTGGACAGGGGGCGAACCAGCCCCAGCATTTT	CAIGQGANQPQHF
TRBD1	many	TRBV28	TRBJ1-5	16	TGTGCCAGCAGCACTACTCCGGGACAGCGCAATCAGCCCCAGCATTTT	CASSTTPGQRNQPQHF
TRBD1	.	TRBV3-1	TRBJ1-2	15	TGTGCCAGCAGCGGACAGGGGGCGGAAGTCCATGGCTACACCTTC	CASSGQGAEVHGYTF
.	few	TRBV6-6	TRBJ2-2	16	TGTACCAGCAGTTACTCCCGATCGGGTTTCGGCGGGGAGCTGTTTTTT	CTSSYSRSGFGGELFF
.	few	TRBV30	TRBJ2-7	11	TGTGCCTGGAGTGTAGGAAGGGAGCAGTACTTC	CAWSVGREQYF
TRBD2	.	TRBV9	TRBJ2-3	16	TGTGCCAGCAGCGGACTCACGGGGGGGGGGACAGATACGCAGTATTTT	CASSGLTGGGTDTQYF
.	many	TRBV5-1	TRBJ2-7	13	TGCGCCAGCAGTCCGAGCCTGATCTACGAGCAGTACTTC	CASSPSLIYEQYF
.	many	TRBV2	TRBJ2-1	15	TGTGCCAGCAGAATCGGGACGGGTCCCTACAATGAGCAGTTCTTC	CASRIGTGPYNEQFF
.	.	TRBV28	TRBJ2-1	16	TGTGCCAGCAGACCCCCGAGCGGACAGTCCTACAATGAGCAGTTCTTC	CASRPPSGQSYNEQFF